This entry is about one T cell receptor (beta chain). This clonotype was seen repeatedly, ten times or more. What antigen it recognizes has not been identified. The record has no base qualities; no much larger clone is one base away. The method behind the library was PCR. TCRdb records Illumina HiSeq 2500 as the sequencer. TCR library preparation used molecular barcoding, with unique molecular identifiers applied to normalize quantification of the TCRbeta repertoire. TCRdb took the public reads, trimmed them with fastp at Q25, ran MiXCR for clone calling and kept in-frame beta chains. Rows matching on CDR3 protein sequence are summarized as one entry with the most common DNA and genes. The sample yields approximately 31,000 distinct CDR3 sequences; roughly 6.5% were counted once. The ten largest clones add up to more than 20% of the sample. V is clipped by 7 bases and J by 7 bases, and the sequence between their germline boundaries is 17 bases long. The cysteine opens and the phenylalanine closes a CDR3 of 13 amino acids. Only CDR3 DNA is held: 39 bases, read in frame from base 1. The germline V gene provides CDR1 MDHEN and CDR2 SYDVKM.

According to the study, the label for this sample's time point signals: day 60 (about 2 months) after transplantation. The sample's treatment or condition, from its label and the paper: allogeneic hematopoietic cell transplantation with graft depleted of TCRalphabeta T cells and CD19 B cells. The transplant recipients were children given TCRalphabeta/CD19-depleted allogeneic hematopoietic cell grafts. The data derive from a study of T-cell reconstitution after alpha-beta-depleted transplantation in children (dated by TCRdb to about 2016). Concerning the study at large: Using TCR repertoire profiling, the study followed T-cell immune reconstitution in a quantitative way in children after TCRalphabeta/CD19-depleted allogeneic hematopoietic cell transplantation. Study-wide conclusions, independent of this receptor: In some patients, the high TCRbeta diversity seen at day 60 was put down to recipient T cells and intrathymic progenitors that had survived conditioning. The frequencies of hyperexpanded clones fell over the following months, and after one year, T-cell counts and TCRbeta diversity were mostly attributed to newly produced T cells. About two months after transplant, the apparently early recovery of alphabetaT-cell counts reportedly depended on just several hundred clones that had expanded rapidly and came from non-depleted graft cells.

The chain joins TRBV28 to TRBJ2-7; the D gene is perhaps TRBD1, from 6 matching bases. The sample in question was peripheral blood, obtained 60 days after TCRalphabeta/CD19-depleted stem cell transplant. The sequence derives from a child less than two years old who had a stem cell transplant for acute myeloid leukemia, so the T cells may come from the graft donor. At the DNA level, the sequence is TGTGCCAGCACCTCAGGGGACAATCCAGAGCAGTACTTC. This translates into CASTSGDNPEQYF.